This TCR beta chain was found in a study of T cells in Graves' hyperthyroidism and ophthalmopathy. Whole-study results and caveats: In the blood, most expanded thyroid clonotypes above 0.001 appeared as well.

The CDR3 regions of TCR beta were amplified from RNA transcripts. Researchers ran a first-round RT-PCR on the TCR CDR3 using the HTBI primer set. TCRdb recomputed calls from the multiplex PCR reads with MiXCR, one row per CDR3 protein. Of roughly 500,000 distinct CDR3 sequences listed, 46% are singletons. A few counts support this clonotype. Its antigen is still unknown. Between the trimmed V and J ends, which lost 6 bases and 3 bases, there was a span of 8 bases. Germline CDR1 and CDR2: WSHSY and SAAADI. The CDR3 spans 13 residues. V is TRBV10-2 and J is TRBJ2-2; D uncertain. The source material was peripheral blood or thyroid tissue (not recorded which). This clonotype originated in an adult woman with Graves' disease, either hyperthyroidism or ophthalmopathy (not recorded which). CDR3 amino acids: CASRSEDTGELFF. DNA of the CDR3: TGCGCCAGCAGGTCCGAGGACACCGGGGAGCTGTTTTTT.